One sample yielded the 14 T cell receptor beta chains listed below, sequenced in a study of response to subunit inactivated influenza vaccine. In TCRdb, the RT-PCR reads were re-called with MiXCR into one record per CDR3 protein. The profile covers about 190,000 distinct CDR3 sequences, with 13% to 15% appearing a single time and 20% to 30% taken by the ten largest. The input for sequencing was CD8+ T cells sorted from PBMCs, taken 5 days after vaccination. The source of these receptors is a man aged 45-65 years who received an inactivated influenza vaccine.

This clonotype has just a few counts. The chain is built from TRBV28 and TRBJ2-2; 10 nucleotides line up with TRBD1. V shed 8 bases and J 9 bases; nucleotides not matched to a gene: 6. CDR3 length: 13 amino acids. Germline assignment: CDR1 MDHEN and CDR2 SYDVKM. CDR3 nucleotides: TGTGCCAGCGTGGGACAGGGGACTCGGGAGCTGTTTTTT. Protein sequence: CASVGQGTRELFF.

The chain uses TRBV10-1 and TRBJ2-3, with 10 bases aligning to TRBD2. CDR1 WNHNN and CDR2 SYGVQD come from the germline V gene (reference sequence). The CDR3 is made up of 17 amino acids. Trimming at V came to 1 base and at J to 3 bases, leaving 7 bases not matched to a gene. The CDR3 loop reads CASSEFSLAGATDTQYF. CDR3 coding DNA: TGCGCCAGCAGTGAGTTCAGCCTAGCGGGGGCGACAGATACGCAGTATTTT.

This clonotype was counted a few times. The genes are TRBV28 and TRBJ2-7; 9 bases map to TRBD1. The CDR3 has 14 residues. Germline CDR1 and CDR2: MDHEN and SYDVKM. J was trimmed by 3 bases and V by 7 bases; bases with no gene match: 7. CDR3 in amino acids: CASKPTGGLYEQYF. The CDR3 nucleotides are TGTGCCAGCAAACCGACAGGGGGACTCTACGAGCAGTACTTC.

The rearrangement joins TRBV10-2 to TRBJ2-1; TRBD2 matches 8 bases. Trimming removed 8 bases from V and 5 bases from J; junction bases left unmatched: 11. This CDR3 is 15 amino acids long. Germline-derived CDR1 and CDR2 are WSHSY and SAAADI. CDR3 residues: CASQISGDTNNEQFF. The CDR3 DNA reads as TGCGCCAGCCAAATTAGCGGGGACACCAACAATGAGCAGTTCTTC.

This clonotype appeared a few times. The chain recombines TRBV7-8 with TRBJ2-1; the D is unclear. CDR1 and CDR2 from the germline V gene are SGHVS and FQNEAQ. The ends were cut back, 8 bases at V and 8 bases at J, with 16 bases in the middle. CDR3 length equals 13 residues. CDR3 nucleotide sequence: TGTGCCAGCTGTCCCTCACCATCGGATGAGCAGTTCTTC. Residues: CASCPSPSDEQFF.

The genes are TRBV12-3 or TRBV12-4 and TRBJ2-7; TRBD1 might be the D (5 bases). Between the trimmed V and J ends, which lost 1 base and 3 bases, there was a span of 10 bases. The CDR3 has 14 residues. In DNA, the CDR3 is TGTGCCAGCAGTTTAGAGGGGCGTTTCTACGAGCAGTACTTC. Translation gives CASSLEGRFYEQYF.

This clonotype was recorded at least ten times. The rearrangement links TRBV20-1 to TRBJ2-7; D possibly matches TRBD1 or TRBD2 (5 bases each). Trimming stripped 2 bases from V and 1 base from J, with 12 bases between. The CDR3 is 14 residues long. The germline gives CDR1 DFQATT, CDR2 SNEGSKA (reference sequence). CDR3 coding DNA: TGCAGTGCTAGATCCCGGGGCTCATCCTACGAGCAGTACTTC. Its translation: CSARSRGSSYEQYF.

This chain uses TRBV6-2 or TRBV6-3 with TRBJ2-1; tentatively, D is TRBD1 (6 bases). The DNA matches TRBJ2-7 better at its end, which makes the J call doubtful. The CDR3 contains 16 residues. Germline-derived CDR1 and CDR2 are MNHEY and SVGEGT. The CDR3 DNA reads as TGTGCCAGCAGCACCGGTATACAGGGATCCTACAATGAGCAGTACTTC. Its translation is CASSTGIQGSYNEQYF.

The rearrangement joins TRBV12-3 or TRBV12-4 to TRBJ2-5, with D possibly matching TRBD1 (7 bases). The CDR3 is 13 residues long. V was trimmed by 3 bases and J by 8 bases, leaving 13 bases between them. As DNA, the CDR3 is TGTGCCAGCAGTTTCAGGGGGGACCTAACCCAGTACTTC. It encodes CASSFRGDLTQYF.

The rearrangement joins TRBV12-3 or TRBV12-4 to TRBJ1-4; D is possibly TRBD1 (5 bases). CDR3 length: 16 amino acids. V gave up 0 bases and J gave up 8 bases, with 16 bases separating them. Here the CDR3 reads CASSLAQGPLVEKLFF. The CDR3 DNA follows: TGTGCCAGCAGTTTAGCGCAGGGACCCCTTGTGGAAAAACTGTTTTTT.

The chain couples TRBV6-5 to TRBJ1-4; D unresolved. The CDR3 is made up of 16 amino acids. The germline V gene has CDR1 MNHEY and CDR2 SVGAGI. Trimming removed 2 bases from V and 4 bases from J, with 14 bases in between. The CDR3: CASSYVVGRINEKLFF. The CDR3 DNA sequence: TGTGCCAGCAGTTACGTCGTTGGGCGGATTAATGAAAAACTGTTTTTT.

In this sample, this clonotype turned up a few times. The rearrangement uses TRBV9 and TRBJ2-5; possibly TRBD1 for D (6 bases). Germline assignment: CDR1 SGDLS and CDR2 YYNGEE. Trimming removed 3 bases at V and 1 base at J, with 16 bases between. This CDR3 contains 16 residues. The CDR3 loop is CASSGGHGEPQETQYF. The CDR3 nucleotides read TGTGCCAGCAGCGGGGGACATGGCGAACCCCAAGAGACCCAGTACTTC.

The CDR3 spells CASHLSGYNEQFF. In DNA, the CDR3 is TGTGCCAGTCACTTATCGGGGTACAATGAGCAGTTCTTC. The rearrangement uses TRBV7-9 and TRBJ2-1; possible D gene TRBD2, 5 bases. The CDR3 is made up of 13 amino acids. Germline values: CDR1 SEHNR, CDR2 FQNEAQ (reference sequence). V dropped 9 bases and J dropped 4 bases, with 13 bases sitting between them.

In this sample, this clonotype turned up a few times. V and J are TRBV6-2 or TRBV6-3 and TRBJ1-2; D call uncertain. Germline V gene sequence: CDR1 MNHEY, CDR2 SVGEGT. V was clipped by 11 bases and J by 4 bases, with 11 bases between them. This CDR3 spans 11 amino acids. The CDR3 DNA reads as TGTGCCGCGGTCTCGGGCTATGGCTACACCTTC. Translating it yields CAAVSGYGYTF.